Below, one T cell receptor beta chain is given with its context. Its antigen is as yet unknown. Sequencing used immunoSEQ multiplex PCR; TCRdb keeps in-frame clones, though not all of them. In the table there are around 370,000 clones, roughly 94% of which are singletons. The junction had 9 bases not matched to a gene; V was cut back by 3 bases and J by 0 bases. Per germline, CDR1 LGHDT and CDR2 YNNKEL (reference sequence). This CDR3 region has 17 residues. The source of the sample is a study of Ad26.COV2.S vaccination and SARS-CoV-2 variants. Study-level points and caveats: Analyses of TCR breadth and depth may have underestimated total T cell responses.

The source was peripheral blood, collected after recovery from COVID-19. The sequence was collected from a human donor who had recovered from COVID-19. The rearrangement joins TRBV3-1 (or the pseudogene TRBV3-2) to TRBJ2-3; the match to TRBD2 covers 7 bases. The DNA of the CDR3 is TGTGCCAGCAGCCACTCACGGGGGGTATACAGCACAGATACGCAGTATTTT. It encodes CASSHSRGVYSTDTQYF.